The clone carrying this TCR beta chain came up many times. Its cognate antigen is unknown. The hyperthyroidism was newly diagnosed and had lasted under 2 months; the patients were aged 18 to 65. Reasons for excluding patients were uncontrolled infection, other autoimmune disease, pregnancy or lactation. This CDR3 is 17 amino acids long. Germline assignment: CDR1 SGHTA and CDR2 FQGNSA. Trimming took 0 bases from V and 5 from J, leaving 18 bases between them. This specimen belongs to a study of T cells in Graves' hyperthyroidism and ophthalmopathy. Broader study findings: The model predicted ophthalmopathy a median around seven months before onset. Among clonotypes expanded in thyroid above 0.001, most were also found in blood.

Amplified regions were TCR beta CDR3 sequences from RNA transcripts. When the TCR CDR3 underwent first-round RT-PCR, the HTBI primer set was used. From the multiplex PCR reads, TCRdb called clonotypes with MiXCR, one entry per CDR3 protein. The table includes approximately 330,000 distinct CDR3 sequences, around 23% detected once. This receptor was obtained from a woman aged 45-59 years with Graves' hyperthyroidism. Material: blood. This sequence joins TRBV7-2 and TRBJ2-3; D possibly matches TRBD1 or TRBD2 (6 bases each). The CDR3 protein is CASSLALRWGAGDTQYF. The CDR3 DNA sequence: TGTGCCAGCAGCTTAGCGCTCAGGTGGGGGGCGGGAGATACGCAGTATTTT.